The TCR beta chain under discussion was sequenced for a study of shared clonotypes between healthy human individuals. Naive CD8 cells comprised CD45RO-negative, CCR7-positively selected cells, excluding terminally differentiated effector memory CD45RA+ cells. Data came from immunoSEQ multiplex PCR; TCRdb stores just in-frame clones and leaves some out. Of about 580,000 clones in the sample, roughly 98% were seen once. Trimming pared 3 bases from V and 2 bases from J, leaving 23 bases between. This CDR3 is built from 18 residues. Germline values: CDR1 SEHNR, CDR2 FQNEAQ (reference sequence). Source material: naive CD8+ T cells sorted from blood. The chain is built from TRBV7-9 and TRBJ2-7, with a weak D call TRBD2 (5 bases). This sequence was found in a man under 40 in good health. The CDR3 bases are TGTGCCAGCAGCTTCATTCTGGCGGACTTGGCTTCCACCTACGAGCAGTACTTC. Amino acid sequence: CASSFILADLASTYEQYF.